This record covers a single TCR beta chain. The specificity of this receptor is unknown. A read error may account for a junction end that differs from germline. This sample was taken from a study of OX40 agonist ivuxolimab in advanced cancers. Regarding the research as a whole: The costimulatory receptor OX40 (CD134) was targeted by ivuxolimab, a fully human IgG2 agonistic monoclonal antibody. Partial responses occurred in three dose-escalation patients: two with cutaneous melanoma and one with hepatocellular carcinoma. Intravenous ivuxolimab was administered to patients every 2 weeks at six dose levels: 0.01, 0.1, 0.3, 1.5, 3 and 10 mg/kg. Of the approximately 54 patients in dose escalation, about 20 had hepatocellular carcinoma, around 15 had melanoma, 9 had renal cell carcinoma and 9 had head and neck cancer. Patients were allowed to have had prior anti-PD-1, anti-PD-L1 or anti-CTLA-4 therapy, and more than 35% of the dose-escalation patients had been treated with checkpoint inhibitors. The monotherapy dose-escalation portion (N ≈ 52 patients) of the phase I ivuxolimab trial is reported in the paper. A male proportion of 82.7% and a mean age of about 60 years, ranging from roughly 23 to 79, were recorded for the dose-escalation cohort. Peripheral TCRbeta sequencing aimed to test whether ivuxolimab altered TCR sequence diversity and caused clonal T-cell expansion.

Summary of the overall study and its limitations: In the 0.1-3.0 mg/kg groups, partial responders were among the patients with the lowest normalized peripheral clonal expansion, particularly in CD8+ T cells. At doses of 0.1 to 3.0 mg/kg, clonal expansion of both CD4+ and CD8+ T cells in blood was seen between baseline and week 6. Antigen specificity was not determined for the clonally expanded peripheral T cells. After ivuxolimab, expanded clones were on average more numerous among CD8+ T cells than among CD4+ T cells. Low levels of normalized T-cell clonal expansion were also shown by some nonresponding patients.

The germline V gene (reference sequence) sets CDR1 to MNHNY and CDR2 to SVGAGI. Including cysteine and phenylalanine, the CDR3 has 14 amino acids. Just the 42-base CDR3 DNA is kept, in frame starting at base 1. The trial excluded patients who had a history of autoimmune disease or were on systemic immunosuppression. In every dose cohort, peripheral blood was drawn for TCR sequencing at baseline, cycle 4 day 1, and cycle 7 day 1. Samples came from an open-label, multicenter, first-in-human phase I dose-escalation trial of ivuxolimab. Adults with locally advanced or metastatic melanoma, renal cell carcinoma, hepatocellular carcinoma or head and neck squamous cell carcinoma were enrolled in the trial. Before TCR sequencing, CD4+ T cells and CD8+ T cells were sorted from peripheral blood as separate populations. For sequencing of the TCRbeta CDR3 region, genomic DNA was extracted from the sorted cells. The immunoSEQ Assay was used for sequencing of TCRbeta CDR3 regions. Here the immuneACCESS table is served through TCRdb, limited to in-frame sequences with V and J called. Missing clones are a known gap in these copies; in checked studies unresolved V genes cover under half, and the rest lacks a known reason. Here the sample has 55,000 to 70,000 clones; around 80% occur a single time. 1.2% of the sample comes from the top ten.

The V and J genes are TRBV6-6 and TRBJ1-1; the D gene identity is not certain. The clonotype originates from an adult with an advanced solid tumor such as melanoma, head and neck, liver or kidney cancer. The source was CD4+ or CD8+ T cells sorted from blood, collected in a trial of the OX40 agonist ivuxolimab. The CDR3: CASSHSGRGTEAFF. The nucleotides read TGTGCCAGCAGTCACTCCGGACGAGGAACTGAAGCTTTCTTT.